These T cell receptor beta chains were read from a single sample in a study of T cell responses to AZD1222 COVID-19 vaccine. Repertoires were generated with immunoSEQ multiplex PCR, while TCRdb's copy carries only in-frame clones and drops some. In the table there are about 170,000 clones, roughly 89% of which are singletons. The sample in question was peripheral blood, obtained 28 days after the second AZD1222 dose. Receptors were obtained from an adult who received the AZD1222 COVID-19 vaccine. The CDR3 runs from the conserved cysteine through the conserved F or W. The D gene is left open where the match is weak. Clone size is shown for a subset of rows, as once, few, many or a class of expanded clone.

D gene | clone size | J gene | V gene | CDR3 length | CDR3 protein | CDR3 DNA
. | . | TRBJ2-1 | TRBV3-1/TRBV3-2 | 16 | CASSHFQGSSYNEQFF | TGTGCCAGCAGCCACTTCCAAGGTAGCTCCTACAATGAGCAGTTCTTC
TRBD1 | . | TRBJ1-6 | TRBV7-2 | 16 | CASSPWTGRHNSPLHF | TGTGCCAGCAGCCCATGGACAGGGAGGCATAATTCACCCCTCCACTTT
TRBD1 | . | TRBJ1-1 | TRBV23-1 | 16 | CASSQQDRGLDTEAFF | TGCGCCAGCAGTCAGCAGGACAGGGGTTTGGACACTGAAGCTTTCTTT
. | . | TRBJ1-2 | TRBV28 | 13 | CASTTTVNYGYTF | TGTGCCAGCACCACGACAGTTAACTATGGCTACACCTTC
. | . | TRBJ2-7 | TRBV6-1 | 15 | CASSEVSGRGYEQYF | TGTGCCAGCAGTGAAGTCTCAGGTCGGGGCTACGAGCAGTACTTC
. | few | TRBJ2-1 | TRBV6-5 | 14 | CASSYSGLYNEQFF | TGTGCCAGCAGTTACTCGGGCCTCTACAATGAGCAGTTCTTC
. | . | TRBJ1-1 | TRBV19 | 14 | CASSREGLNTEAFF | TGTGCCAGTAGTAGGGAGGGGCTGAACACTGAAGCTTTCTTT
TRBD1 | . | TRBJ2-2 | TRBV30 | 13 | CARRDRGFGELFF | TGTGCCCGACGGGACAGGGGGTTCGGGGAGCTGTTTTTT
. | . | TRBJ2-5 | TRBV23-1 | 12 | CASSPEWGTQYF | TGCGCCAGCAGTCCTGAATGGGGGACCCAGTACTTC
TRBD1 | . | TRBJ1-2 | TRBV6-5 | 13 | CASTRQGSFGYTF | TGTGCCAGCACCCGACAGGGCAGCTTTGGCTACACCTTC
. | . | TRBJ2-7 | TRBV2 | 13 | CASGRWRKYEQYF | TGTGCCAGCGGCAGATGGAGGAAGTACGAGCAGTACTTC
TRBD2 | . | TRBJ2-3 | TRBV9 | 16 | CASSVGTSGGANTQYF | TGTGCCAGCAGCGTCGGGACTAGCGGGGGGGCAAATACGCAGTATTTT
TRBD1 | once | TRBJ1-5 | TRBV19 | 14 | CASSVGQGAQPQHF | TGTGCCAGTAGTGTCGGACAGGGCGCTCAGCCCCAGCATTTT
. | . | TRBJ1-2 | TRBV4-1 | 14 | CASSQEKKFYGYTF | TGCGCCAGCAGCCAAGAAAAGAAGTTCTATGGCTACACCTTC
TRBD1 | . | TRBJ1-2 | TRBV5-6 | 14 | CATSDRGHVYGYTF | TGTGCCACTTCCGACAGGGGTCACGTCTATGGCTACACCTTC
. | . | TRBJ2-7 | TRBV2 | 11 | CASSYASEQYF | TGTGCCAGCAGCTATGCCTCCGAGCAGTACTTC
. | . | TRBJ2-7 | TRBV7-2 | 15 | CASKPSIQGMHEQYF | TGTGCCAGCAAACCCTCTATTCAGGGAATGCACGAGCAGTACTTC
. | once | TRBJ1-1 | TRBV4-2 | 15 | CASSQGDGMNTEAFF | TGTGCCAGCAGCCAAGGGGACGGCATGAACACTGAAGCTTTCTTT
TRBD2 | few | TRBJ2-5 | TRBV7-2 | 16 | CASSPSGGRGLETQYF | TGTGCCAGCAGCCCTAGCGGGGGAAGGGGGCTAGAGACCCAGTACTTC
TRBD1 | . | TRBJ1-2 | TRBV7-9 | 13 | CASSLGTGNGYTF | TGTGCCAGCAGCTTAGGGACAGGGAATGGCTACACCTTC
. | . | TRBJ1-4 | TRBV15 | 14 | CATSSRQINEKLFF | TGTGCCACCAGCAGCCGACAGATTAATGAAAAACTGTTTTTT
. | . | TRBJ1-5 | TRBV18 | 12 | CASSPPNQPQHF | TGTGCCAGCTCACCACCCAATCAGCCCCAGCATTTT
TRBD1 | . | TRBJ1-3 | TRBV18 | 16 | CASSRGGGGHGNTIYF | TGTGCCAGCTCACGAGGTGGAGGGGGCCATGGAAACACCATATATTTT
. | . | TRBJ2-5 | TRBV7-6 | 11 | CASSAFRTQYF | TGTGCCAGCAGCGCCTTCCGGACCCAGTACTTC
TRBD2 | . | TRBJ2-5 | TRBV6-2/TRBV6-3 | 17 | CASSPGTSGGPMETQYF | TGTGCCAGCAGCCCCGGGACTAGCGGGGGCCCAATGGAGACCCAGTACTTC
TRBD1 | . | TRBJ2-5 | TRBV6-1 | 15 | CASSEDRGLWETQYF | TGTGCCAGCAGTGAGGACAGGGGGCTGTGGGAGACCCAGTACTTC
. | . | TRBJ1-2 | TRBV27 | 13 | CASSLQGNYGYTF | TGTGCCAGCAGTTTACAGGGGAACTATGGCTACACCTTC
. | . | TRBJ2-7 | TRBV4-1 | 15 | CASSLQPGQIYEQYF | TGCGCCAGCAGCCTACAACCCGGACAGATCTACGAGCAGTACTTC
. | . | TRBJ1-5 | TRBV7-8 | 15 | CASSREGNSNQPQHF | TGTGCCAGCAGCCGGGAGGGAAATAGCAATCAGCCCCAGCATTTT
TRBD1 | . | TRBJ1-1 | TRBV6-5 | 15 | CASSLGQGFSTEAFF | TGTGCCAGCAGTCTGGGACAGGGGTTCTCAACTGAAGCTTTCTTT
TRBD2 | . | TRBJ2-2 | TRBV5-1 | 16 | CASSLNSGGAAGELFF | TGCGCCAGCAGCTTGAATAGCGGGGGGGCCGCCGGGGAGCTGTTTTTT
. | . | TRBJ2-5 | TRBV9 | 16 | CASSADRTPRGETQYF | TGTGCCAGCAGCGCCGACAGGACTCCCCGGGGAGAGACCCAGTACTTC
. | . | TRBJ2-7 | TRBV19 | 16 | CASSKRRGGGVYEQYF | TGTGCCAGTAGCAAACGCAGGGGGGGCGGTGTTTACGAGCAGTACTTC
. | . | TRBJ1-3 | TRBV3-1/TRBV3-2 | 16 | CASSQGTPWAGNTIYF | TGTGCCAGCAGCCAAGGGACACCCTGGGCTGGAAACACCATATATTTT
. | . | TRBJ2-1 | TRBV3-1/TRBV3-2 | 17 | CASSQDFSATRHNEQFF | TGTGCCAGCAGCCAAGATTTCTCGGCTACCCGCCACAATGAGCAGTTCTTC
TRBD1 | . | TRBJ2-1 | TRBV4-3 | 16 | CASSHPTGGVNGEQFF | TGCGCCAGCAGCCATCCGACAGGGGGCGTCAATGGTGAGCAGTTCTTC
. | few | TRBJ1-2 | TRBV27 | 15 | CASSLSLSNPYGYTF | TGTGCCAGCAGTTTATCGTTGAGCAACCCTTATGGCTACACCTTC